This is a list of T cell receptor beta chains from one sample in a study of response to subunit inactivated influenza vaccine. TCRdb redid the calling of the RT-PCR reads with MiXCR, one entry per CDR3 protein. The data contain approximately 700,000 distinct CDR3 sequences, about 15% of them singletons. The specimen was PBMCs from blood, collected 14 days before vaccination. Receptors originate from a man aged 45-65 years who received an inactivated influenza vaccine. Both conserved end residues are part of each CDR3. A D gene is named only where the DNA matches it firmly. Clone size is stated in some rows and not others, as once, few, many or a class when expanded.

-	TRBV25-1	-	TRBJ2-7	CASSEYVRGEQYF	TGTGCCAGCAGTGAATACGTCAGAGGGGAGCAGTACTTC
once	TRBV28	-	TRBJ2-7	CASSAPTGIYEQYF	TGTGCCAGCAGTGCCCCAACAGGGATCTACGAGCAGTACTTC
many	TRBV4-3	TRBD1	TRBJ2-1	CASSQPGQGVNEQFF	TGCGCCAGCAGCCAGCCGGGACAGGGGGTCAATGAGCAGTTCTTC
-	TRBV12-3/TRBV12-4	TRBD2	TRBJ2-7	CASSPGLAGASSYEQYF	TGTGCCAGCAGCCCAGGACTAGCGGGGGCGAGCTCCTACGAGCAGTACTTC
-	TRBV4-3	-	TRBJ2-1	CASSQDMRAGEQFF	TGCGCCAGCAGCCAAGATATGAGGGCAGGTGAGCAGTTCTTC
few	TRBV20-1	-	TRBJ2-7	CSAPGHAYEQYF	TGCAGTGCTCCGGGACACGCTTACGAGCAGTACTTC
few	TRBV20-1	-	TRBJ2-7	CSAREKLYEQYF	TGCAGTGCTAGAGAGAAGCTCTACGAGCAGTACTTC
few	TRBV9	-	TRBJ1-6	CASSVLENSPLHF	TGTGCCAGCAGCGTACTGGAAAATTCACCCCTCCACTTT
-	TRBV7-9	-	TRBJ2-1	CASSPSEGNEQFF	TGTGCCAGCAGCCCCAGCGAGGGAAATGAGCAGTTCTTC
-	TRBV6-2/TRBV6-3	-	TRBJ1-2	CASSYSYRTDYGYTF	TGTGCCAGCAGTTACTCCTATAGGACAGACTATGGCTACACCTTC
-	TRBV10-3	-	TRBJ2-3	CAISERTVSSTDTQYF	TGTGCCATCAGTGAGAGGACTGTTTCTAGCACAGATACGCAGTATTTT
many	TRBV6-2/TRBV6-3	-	TRBJ2-1	CASSPGQSYNEQFF	TGTGCCAGCAGCCCCGGCCAGTCCTACAATGAGCAGTTCTTC
many	TRBV12-3/TRBV12-4	TRBD2	TRBJ2-1	CASSLGVSGSFDEQFF	TGTGCCAGCAGTTTAGGGGTTAGCGGGAGTTTTGATGAGCAGTTCTTC
many	TRBV12-3/TRBV12-4	-	TRBJ2-6	CASSFGGAGANVLTF	TGTGCCAGCAGTTTCGGCGGGGCTGGGGCCAACGTCCTGACTTTC
-	TRBV7-2	TRBD1	TRBJ1-1	CASSRQGPKNTEAFF	TGTGCCAGCAGCCGACAGGGACCCAAGAACACTGAAGCTTTCTTT
many	TRBV6-5	-	TRBJ2-5	CASSYGILTTQYF	TGTGCCAGCAGTTACGGTATCTTGACGACCCAGTACTTC
few	TRBV11-2	TRBD2	TRBJ2-1	CASSLVTSGGGEQFF	TGTGCCAGCAGCTTAGTTACTAGCGGGGGGGGCGAGCAGTTCTTC
few	TRBV24-1	-	TRBJ2-5	CATSGASAFQETQYF	TGTGCCACCAGTGGGGCTAGCGCCTTCCAAGAGACCCAGTACTTC
-	TRBV30	-	TRBJ2-6	CAWRSTGANVLTF	TGTGCCTGGAGAAGTACTGGGGCCAACGTCCTGACTTTC
many	TRBV6-5	TRBD2	TRBJ2-2	CASSYVLAGRELFF	TGTGCCAGCAGTTACGTCCTAGCGGGTCGGGAGCTGTTTTTT
few	TRBV7-9	-	TRBJ1-4	CASSLGTVEKLFF	TGTGCCAGCAGCTTGGGGACGGTTGAAAAACTGTTTTTT
-	TRBV14	TRBD2	TRBJ2-2	CASSQAGVSGELFF	TGTGCCAGCAGCCAGGCGGGGGTATCCGGGGAGCTGTTTTTT
-	TRBV12-3/TRBV12-4	TRBD2	TRBJ2-7	CASSFRRGSRDEQYF	TGTGCCAGCAGTTTCAGGCGCGGGAGTCGGGACGAGCAGTACTTC
many	TRBV14	TRBD2	TRBJ2-3	CASSRMTGGSTDTQYF	TGTGCCAGCAGCCGTATGACGGGGGGAAGCACAGATACGCAGTATTTT
once	TRBV4-3	-	TRBJ2-3	CASSQDTGWADTQYF	TGCGCCAGCAGCCAAGATACAGGGTGGGCAGATACGCAGTATTTT
few	TRBV20-1	TRBD2	TRBJ2-1	CSASEREGSYNEQFF	TGCAGTGCTAGCGAACGGGAGGGCTCCTACAATGAGCAGTTCTTC
few	TRBV5-1	-	TRBJ1-4	CASSLAEGIAEKLFF	TGCGCCAGCAGCTTGGCCGAGGGGATCGCGGAAAAACTGTTTTTT
-	TRBV20-1	TRBD2	TRBJ2-3	CSARVASGGGPTQYF	TGCAGTGCTAGAGTGGCTAGCGGGGGGGGGCCTACGCAGTATTTT
few	TRBV9	TRBD1	TRBJ2-1	CASSVGGQPHNEQFF	TGTGCCAGCAGCGTAGGGGGACAGCCCCACAATGAGCAGTTCTTC
many	TRBV6-1	-	TRBJ1-6	CASSEAGVSPLHF	TGTGCCAGCAGTGAGGCAGGGGTTTCACCCCTCCACTTT
many	TRBV4-3	-	TRBJ1-4	CASSPTVMSEKLFF	TGCGCCAGCAGCCCGACGGTCATGAGTGAAAAACTGTTTTTT
-	TRBV28	TRBD1	TRBJ2-7	CASSSLGQGAYEQYF	TGTGCCAGCAGTTCCTTGGGACAGGGGGCCTACGAGCAGTACTTC
few	TRBV6-1	-	TRBJ1-4	CASSRYGVNEKLFF	TGTGCCAGCAGTCGATACGGGGTTAATGAAAAACTGTTTTTT
few	TRBV4-3	-	TRBJ1-1	CASSQARHSDTEAFF	TGCGCCAGCAGCCAAGCAAGACACAGCGACACTGAAGCTTTCTTT
-	TRBV5-1	-	TRBJ1-2	CASSLVASRGYGYTF	TGCGCCAGCAGCTTGGTGGCCTCGAGAGGCTATGGCTACACCTTC
-	TRBV7-2	-	TRBJ1-2	CASSPWNYGYTF	TGTGCCAGCAGCCCCTGGAACTATGGCTACACCTTC
-	TRBV4-1	-	TRBJ2-5	CASSQGRGFIGETQYF	TGCGCCAGCAGCCAAGGACGGGGGTTTATCGGAGAGACCCAGTACTTC
-	TRBV29-1	TRBD2	TRBJ2-2	CSVLGTSGSFTGELFF	TGCAGCGTCCTCGGGACTAGCGGGAGTTTCACCGGGGAGCTGTTTTTT
few	TRBV24-1	TRBD2	TRBJ2-2	CATSDWASGNTGELFF	TGTGCCACCAGTGATTGGGCTAGCGGGAACACCGGGGAGCTGTTTTTT